These 7 T cell receptor beta chains share one sample of origin, sequenced in a study of blood T cell repertoires in COVID-19. The table came from immunoSEQ multiplex PCR; TCRdb's copy has only in-frame clones and leaves some out. The data contain approximately 200,000 clones, roughly four fifths of them singletons. The specimen sequenced was PBMCs or T cells enriched from blood (not recorded which). These receptors were taken from a man in his forties who had recovered from COVID-19.

The chain couples TRBV30 to TRBJ1-1; TRBD1 agrees at 10 bases. The trim removed 3 bases at V and 8 bases at J, leaving 3 bases unmatched. The CDR3 is made up of 12 amino acids. From germline, CDR1 is GTSNPN and CDR2 SVGIG (reference sequence). CDR3 nucleotide sequence: TGTGCCTGGAGCCTGGGACAGGGGGAAGCTTTCTTT. It specifies CAWSLGQGEAFF.

The J gene is TRBJ2-3, the V gene TRBV4-3; unclear D gene. Germline assignment: CDR1 LGHNA and CDR2 YSLEER. This CDR3 has 15 amino acids. V was clipped by 4 bases and J by 5 bases, with 16 bases between them. In nucleotides, the CDR3 is TGCGCCAGCAGCCCGCGCCCATCCACTGGAGATACGCAGTATTTT. The encoded protein is CASSPRPSTGDTQYF.

The chain carries TRBV13 and TRBJ2-1, with TRBD2 matching 9 bases. The V gene's germline CDR1 is PRHDT and CDR2 FYEKMQ (reference sequence). The CDR3 is 13 amino acids. Losses at the gene ends were 8 bases for V and 4 bases for J; bases not matched to a gene: 3. CDR3 amino acids: CASLAGLYNEQFF. The CDR3 DNA sequence: TGTGCCAGCCTAGCGGGATTATACAATGAGCAGTTCTTC. Combining the CDR3 with reference TRBV13 and TRBJ2-1 gives the whole variable domain AAGVIQSPRHLIKEKRETATLKCYPIPRHDTVYWYQQGPGQDPQFLISFYEKMQSDKGSIPDRFSAQQFSDYHSELNMSSLELGDSALYFCASLAGLYNEQFFGPGTRLTVL.

The CDR3 DNA reads as TGTGCCAGCAGCTTACAGGTAGTTGGGGCCAACGTCCTGACTTTC. This encodes CASSLQVVGANVLTF. This chain connects TRBV7-2 to TRBJ2-6; D is ambiguous. This CDR3 is built from 15 residues. Germline V gene data show CDR1 as SGHTA and CDR2 as FQGNSA. Deletions cut 2 bases from V and 3 bases from J, with 8 bases between.

This clone has just one count. The gene calls are TRBV4-1 and TRBJ2-1; TRBD2 agrees at 10 bases. V shed 1 base and J 8 bases; nucleotides not matched to a gene: 8. Germline loops: CDR1 MGHRA, CDR2 YSYEKL. This CDR3 region has 16 residues. The CDR3 spells CASSQAVLAGTDEQFF. The CDR3 nucleotides read TGCGCCAGCAGCCAAGCGGTACTAGCGGGAACCGATGAGCAGTTCTTC.

The genes are TRBV28 and TRBJ2-5; 7 nucleotides align to TRBD1. Germline V gives CDR1 MDHEN, CDR2 SYDVKM. V lost 1 base and J lost 1; bases outside the gene matches: 12. This CDR3 has 18 amino acids. In nucleotides, the CDR3 is TGTGCCAGCAGTTTATACCCCAACTGGACAGGCCTCCAAGAGACCCAGTACTTC. Translation gives CASSLYPNWTGLQETQYF.

This chain joins TRBV9 and TRBJ2-4; 7 bases line up with TRBD2. V was clipped by 4 bases and J by 2 bases; unmatched bases: 9. The CDR3 totals 16 residues. Germline values: CDR1 SGDLS, CDR2 YYNGEE. The CDR3: CASSISAGETKNIQYF. The CDR3 DNA sequence: TGTGCCAGCAGCATATCCGCGGGAGAAACCAAAAACATTCAGTACTTC.